This T cell receptor beta chain was captured by sequencing in a study of T cell responses to AZD1222 COVID-19 vaccine. CDR3 length equals 14 residues. Germline values: CDR1 MNHEY, CDR2 SVGAGI. Trimming shortened V by 2 bases and J by 7 bases, and 12 bases separated the two germline ends. The method was immunoSEQ multiplex PCR; TCRdb's version includes in-frame clones alone and lacks a portion of them. The sample consists of 95,000 to 130,000 clones, over 75% of them appearing once. Material: peripheral blood, obtained on day 0 of AZD1222 vaccination. V gene TRBV6-5 combines with J gene TRBJ1-5, with D perhaps TRBD1 (5 bases). The receptor was isolated from an adult in good health. The DNA for the CDR3 is TGTGCCAGCAGTTACCGGGGATGGGACCAGCCCCAGCATTTT. Amino acids: CASSYRGWDQPQHF.